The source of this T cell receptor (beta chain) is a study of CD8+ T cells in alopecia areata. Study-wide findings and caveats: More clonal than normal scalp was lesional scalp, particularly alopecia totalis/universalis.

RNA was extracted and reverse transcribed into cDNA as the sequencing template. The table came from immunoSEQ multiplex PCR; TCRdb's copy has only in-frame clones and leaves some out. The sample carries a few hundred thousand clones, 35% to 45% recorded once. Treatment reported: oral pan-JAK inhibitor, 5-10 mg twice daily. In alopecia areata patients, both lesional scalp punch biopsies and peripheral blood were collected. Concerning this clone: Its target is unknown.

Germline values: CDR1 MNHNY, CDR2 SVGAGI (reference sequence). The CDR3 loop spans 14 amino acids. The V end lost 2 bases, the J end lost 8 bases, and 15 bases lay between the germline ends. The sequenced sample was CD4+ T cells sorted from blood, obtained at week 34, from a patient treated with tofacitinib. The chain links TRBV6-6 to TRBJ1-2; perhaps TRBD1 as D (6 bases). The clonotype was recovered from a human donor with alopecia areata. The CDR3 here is CASSYANKGGGYTF. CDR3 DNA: TGTGCCAGCAGTTACGCGAATAAAGGGGGAGGCTACACCTTC.